This TCR beta chain was sequenced in a study of glioma-infiltrating T cells after dendritic cell vaccination. Study summary: Monocyte-derived dendritic cells, cultured approximately 7 days with IL-4 and GM-CSF, were pulsed with autologous tumor lysate. Dendritic cell vaccine was injected intradermally three times, biweekly.

Repertoires were generated with immunoSEQ multiplex PCR, while TCRdb's copy carries only in-frame clones and drops some. The repertoire holds 65,000 to 80,000 clones, with around nine tenths as singletons. Looked up from germline, CDR1 is MNHNY and CDR2 is SVGAGI (reference sequence). This CDR3 comprises 14 residues. Deletions cut 7 bases from V and 7 bases from J, with 17 bases between. As to time point: after dendritic cell vaccination, including at tumor progression/relapse. Isocitrate dehydrogenase mutation was absent in all glioblastoma patients. Before vaccination, two weeks after the third vaccination, and at progression, PBMC were collected.

This sequence joins TRBV6-6 and TRBJ1-5; possibly TRBD1 for D (6 bases). Sample: blood, taken after dendritic cell vaccination. This receptor was taken from a human donor with glioblastoma. The CDR3 bases are TGTGCCAGCACCAACGACAGGCTCGGACAGCCCCAGCATTTT. Translation gives CASTNDRLGQPQHF.